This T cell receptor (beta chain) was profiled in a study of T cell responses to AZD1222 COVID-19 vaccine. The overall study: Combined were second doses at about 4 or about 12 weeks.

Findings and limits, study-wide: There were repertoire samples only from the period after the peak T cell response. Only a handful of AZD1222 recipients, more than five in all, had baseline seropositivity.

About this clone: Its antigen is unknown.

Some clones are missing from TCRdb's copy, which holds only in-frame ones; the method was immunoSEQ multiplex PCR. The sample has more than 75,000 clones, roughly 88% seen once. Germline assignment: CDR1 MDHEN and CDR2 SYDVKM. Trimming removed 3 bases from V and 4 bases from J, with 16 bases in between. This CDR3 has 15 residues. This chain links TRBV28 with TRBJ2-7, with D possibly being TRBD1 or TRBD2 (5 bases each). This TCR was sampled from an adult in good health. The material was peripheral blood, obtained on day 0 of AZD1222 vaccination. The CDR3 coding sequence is TGTGCCAGCAGTTTGTGGGGGACGAGTAGGTACGAGCAGTACTTC. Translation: CASSLWGTSRYEQYF.